Each of the 14 T cell receptor beta chains below was sequenced from the same sample in a study of T cells in Graves' hyperthyroidism and ophthalmopathy. RNA transcripts gave rise to amplified TCR beta CDR3 regions. A first-round RT-PCR of the TCR CDR3 used the HTBI primer set. TCRdb redid the calling of the multiplex PCR reads with MiXCR, one entry per CDR3 protein. The sample yields roughly 660,000 distinct CDR3 sequences, approximately 15% seen once. Material for sequencing was blood. The receptors were sampled from a man between 45 and 60 years old with Graves' hyperthyroidism.

This clonotype was detected ten times or more. This chain joins TRBV30 and TRBJ2-7, with TRBD1 matching over 11 bases. J was trimmed by 3 bases and V by 1 base; bases with no gene match: 8. The CDR3 length is 16 residues. Germline values: CDR1 GTSNPN, CDR2 SVGIG (reference sequence). CDR3 amino acids: CAWSAKGDRGFYEQYF. In nucleotides, the CDR3 is TGTGCCTGGAGTGCAAAAGGGGACAGGGGGTTCTACGAGCAGTACTTC.

In regard to this clonotype: Possible read error: a much larger clone is one base away. The V and J genes are TRBV30 and TRBJ1-1; D might be TRBD1 (5 bases). The length of the CDR3 is 13 residues. Germline lookup yields CDR1 GTSNPN and CDR2 SVGIG (reference sequence). The CDR3 loop is CAWSDQGPTEASF. In nucleotides, the CDR3 is TGTGCCTGGAGTGACCAGGGTCCCACTGAAGCTTCCTTT.

This clonotype showed up many times. The V gene is TRBV29-1, the J gene TRBJ2-2; a weak D match, TRBD1 (6 bases). The V gene lost 6 bases and the J gene lost 7 bases, with 18 bases spanning the gap. Germline CDR1 SQVTM, CDR2 ANQGSEA. The CDR3 length is 14 residues. CDR3 residues: CSVADRNEGGELFF. The CDR3 DNA reads TGCAGCGTCGCTGACAGGAACGAAGGCGGGGAGCTGTTTTTT.

This clonotype was detected ten times or more. The chain has TRBV7-2 and TRBJ1-6, with TRBD1 matching 8 bases. Unmatched junction bases numbered 7, after V lost 5 bases and J lost 7 bases. The CDR3 contains 15 residues. Germline assignment: CDR1 SGHTA and CDR2 FQGNSA. Here the CDR3 reads CASSPRTGRNSPLHF. Here the CDR3 DNA reads TGTGCCAGCAGCCCCCGGACAGGGAGGAATTCACCCCTCCACTTT. Complete variable domain (other parts from reference TRBV7-2 and TRBJ1-6): GAGVSQSPSNKVTEKGKDVELRCDPISGHTALYWYRQSLGQGLEFLIYFQGNSAPDKSGLPSDRFSAERTGGSVSTLTIQRTQQEDSAVYLCASSPRTGRNSPLHFGNGTRLTVT.

The V gene is TRBV6-2 or TRBV6-3, the J gene TRBJ2-2; 7 bases agree with TRBD1. The CDR3 consists of 16 residues. Germline V gene sequence: CDR1 MNHEY, CDR2 SVGEGT. V shed 4 bases and J 6 bases; nucleotides not matched to a gene: 11. The CDR3 DNA follows: TGTGCCAGCAGTTCCCCGGGACAGAAGGGTTCCGGGGAGCTGTTTTTT. Protein sequence: CASSSPGQKGSGELFF.

In regard to this clonotype: Given a much more abundant clone one base away, this may be a read error. The final CDR3 position lacks the conserved phenylalanine or tryptophan, pointing to a likely read error. The chain is built from TRBV5-1 and TRBJ1-6; no clear D. Trimming stripped 4 bases from V and 7 bases from J, with 9 bases between. The CDR3 length is 13 residues. Germline V CDR1 and CDR2: SGHRS, YFSETQ. This chain's CDR3 is CASSLGPNSPLHL. In DNA, the CDR3 is TGCGCCAGCAGCCTCGGACCCAATTCACCCCTCCACCTT.

This clonotype was seen many times. The chain carries TRBV19 and TRBJ2-7; 9 bases map to TRBD1. V shed 5 bases and J 5 bases; nucleotides not matched to a gene: 10. Germline-derived CDR1 and CDR2 are LNHDA and SQIVND (reference sequence). CDR3 size: 15 residues. CDR3 bases: TGTGCCAGTAGTGATCCCGGGACAGGGAAGAACGAGCAGTACTTC. It translates to CASSDPGTGKNEQYF.

The chain carries TRBV20-1 and TRBJ2-1; D call uncertain. This CDR3 comprises 15 residues. CDR1 and CDR2 from the germline V gene are DFQATT and SNEGSKA (reference sequence). V shed 0 bases and J shed 4 bases, with 13 bases lying between them. The CDR3 bases are TGCAGTGCTAGAGATTTTTCTCCAGCATACAATGAGCAGTTCTTC. Translation gives CSARDFSPAYNEQFF.

A few counts support this clonotype. The chain carries TRBV28 and TRBJ2-1; TRBD2 aligns across 8 bases. The V and J ends lost 6 bases and 8 bases, in that order; junction bases with no gene match: 15. CDR3 length: 16 amino acids. Germline lookup yields CDR1 MDHEN and CDR2 SYDVKM. Here the CDR3 reads CASSAPSSGSSYEQFF. The CDR3, as DNA: TGTGCCAGCAGCGCCCCATCGAGCGGGAGTAGCTATGAGCAGTTCTTC. The entire variable domain, with the rest obtained from reference TRBV28 and TRBJ2-1, is as follows: DVKVTQSSRYLVKRTGEKVFLECVQDMDHENMFWYRQDPGLGLRLIYFSYDVKMKEKGDIPEGYSVSREKKERFSLILESASTNQTSMYLCASSAPSSGSSYEQFFGPGTRLTVL.

The sample holds many counts of this clonotype. The chain links TRBV27 to TRBJ2-3; 10 nucleotides match TRBD2. The CDR3 has 16 amino acids. After removal of 10 bases from V and 2 bases from J, the junction contained 12 bases not matched to a gene. Germline V gene data show CDR1 as MNHEY and CDR2 as SMNVEV (reference sequence). CDR3 protein: CATQISSGRATDTQYF. In DNA form, the CDR3 reads TGTGCCACCCAAATCTCAAGCGGGAGGGCCACAGATACGCAGTATTTT.

This clonotype was seen only a few times. The rearrangement uses TRBV28 and TRBJ1-2, with unresolved D. The CDR3 contains 14 residues. The germline V and J ends were trimmed by 3 bases and 1 base, with 9 bases remaining between them. Germline V gene sequence: CDR1 MDHEN, CDR2 SYDVKM. This chain's CDR3 is CASSFPHRNYGYTF. CDR3 DNA sequence: TGTGCCAGCAGTTTTCCCCACCGTAACTATGGCTACACCTTC.

The DNA for the CDR3 is TGTGCCGTAGGCGCCTCTGAAGCTTTCTTT. Encoded protein: CAVGASEAFF. V usage is TRBV28 and J usage is TRBJ1-1; D is unresolved. V was cut by 11 bases and J by 6 bases, with 10 bases left in between. Germline V gene sequence: CDR1 MDHEN, CDR2 SYDVKM. CDR3 length equals 10 residues.

This clonotype was seen many times. V usage is TRBV6-6 and J usage is TRBJ2-1, with D perhaps matching TRBD1 (5 bases). V was clipped by 2 bases and J by 7 bases, with 12 bases between them. Germline-derived CDR1 and CDR2 are MNHNY and SVGAGI (reference sequence). The length of the CDR3 is 14 residues. DNA of the CDR3: TGTGCCAGCAGTTACACTCAAAACAGGAATGAGCAGTTCTTC. It specifies CASSYTQNRNEQFF.

This clonotype was observed many times. V and J are TRBV11-2 and TRBJ2-3, with a possible D match to TRBD2 (5 bases). The CDR3 runs 13 residues. V was shortened by 3 bases and J by 6 bases, with 10 bases between the two germline ends. Per germline, CDR1 SGHAT and CDR2 FQNNGV. CDR3 DNA: TGTGCCAGCAGCTTTCTAGCAGCCGATACGCAGTATTTT. It yields the protein CASSFLAADTQYF. The full variable domain, completed using reference TRBV11-2 and TRBJ2-3, is EAGVAQSPRYKIIEKRQSVAFWCNPISGHATLYWYQQILGQGPKLLIQFQNNGVVDDSQLPKDRFSAERLKGVDSTLKIQPAKLEDSAVYLCASSFLAADTQYFGPGTRLTVL.